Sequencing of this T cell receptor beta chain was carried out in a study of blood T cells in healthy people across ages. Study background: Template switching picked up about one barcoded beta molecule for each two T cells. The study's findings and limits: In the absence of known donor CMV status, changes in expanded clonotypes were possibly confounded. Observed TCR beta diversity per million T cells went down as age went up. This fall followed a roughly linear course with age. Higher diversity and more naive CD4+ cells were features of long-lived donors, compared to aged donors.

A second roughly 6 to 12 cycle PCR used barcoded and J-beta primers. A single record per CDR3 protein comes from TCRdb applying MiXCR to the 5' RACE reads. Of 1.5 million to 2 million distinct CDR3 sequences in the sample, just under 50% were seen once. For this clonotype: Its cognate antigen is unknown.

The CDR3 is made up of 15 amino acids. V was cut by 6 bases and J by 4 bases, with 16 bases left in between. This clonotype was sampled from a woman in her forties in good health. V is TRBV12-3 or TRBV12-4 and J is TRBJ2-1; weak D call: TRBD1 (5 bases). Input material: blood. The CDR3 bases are TGTGCCAGCAGCACGACAGCTGCGTTATACAATGAGCAGTTCTTC. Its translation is CASSTTAALYNEQFF.